This entry is about one T cell receptor (beta chain). Trimming took off 6 bases at V and 10 bases at J, with 15 bases between the two ends. This CDR3 has 12 amino acids. Germline V gives CDR1 MNHNY, CDR2 SVGAGI (reference sequence). The data stem from a study of blood T cell repertoires in COVID-19. Clones were sequenced by immunoSEQ multiplex PCR, and TCRdb holds only the in-frame ones, with some missing. The profile shows roughly 13,000 clones, around 83% of them singletons. This clonotype was obtained from a man in his forties with active or convalescent COVID-19. Sequencing input: peripheral blood. The chain joins TRBV6-6 to TRBJ1-1; D is possibly TRBD1 (5 bases). The CDR3 loop reads CASRPTGGRAFF. The CDR3 coding sequence is TGTGCCAGCAGACCCACGGGGGGTAGAGCTTTCTTT.